This T cell receptor beta chain is drawn from a study of shared clonotypes between healthy human individuals. Study information: CD8 memory received one plate per donor, CD8 naive two, CD4 memory three and CD4 naive three.

Whole-study findings and limits: Blood alone was sampled, and tissue repertoires likely differ.

In germline, CDR1 is SGHNT, CDR2 YYREEE (reference sequence). This CDR3 region has 13 residues. V lost 5 bases, J lost 10 bases, and 9 bases stayed unmatched. Comments on this clone: Antigen unknown.

Assay: immunoSEQ multiplex PCR; the TCRdb copy retains only in-frame clones and omits some. The table has some 1,100,000 clones, about 84% seen once; the top ten hold 0.5% to 0.6%. It was into CD45RA+ naive and CD45RA-negative memory subsets that the CD4+ cells were split. Sequenced input: memory CD4+ T cells from PBMCs. The subset is: CD45RA-negative fraction. The chain uses TRBV5-4 and TRBJ2-1; TRBD2 matches at 7 bases. This sequence originates from a man between 18 and 35 years old in good health. Some clones in this sample may be carry-over from other donors' samples. CDR3 sequence: CASSLGRESEQFF. CDR3 DNA: TGTGCCAGCAGTCTTGGGCGGGAGAGCGAGCAGTTCTTC.